Here is one T cell receptor (beta chain) with its context. The antigen remains undetermined. The sample is drawn from a study of graft-versus-host responses after intestinal transplantation. Study-wide findings and caveats: Subjects displaying graft-donor T cell macrochimerism possessed elevated graft-versus-host to host-versus-graft clonal ratios inside allografts. Levels of circulating GvH clones at their peak were associated with early post-transplant HvG declines. Recipient-marrow GvH clones were detected, some having first appeared in ileum or blood.

TCRdb keeps only in-frame clones here, not all; method: immunoSEQ multiplex PCR. In the table there are about 100,000 clones, roughly 87% of which are singletons. Germline V gene data show CDR1 as SGHTA and CDR2 as FQGNSA. This CDR3 is built from 15 residues. Trimming cost V 5 bases and J 1 base, with 9 bases left between them. The clonotype was recovered from a human donor who was the organ donor for an intestinal transplant. The gene calls are TRBV7-2 and TRBJ1-6; D unclear. The input for sequencing was unstimulated CD4+ T cells sorted from spleen or lymph node cells, taken before transplant. The CDR3 region is CASSPIGSYNSPLHF. In nucleotides, the CDR3 is TGTGCCAGCAGCCCGATAGGGTCCTATAATTCACCCCTCCACTTT.